Given below is one TCR beta chain in context. Its specificity is unknown. This entry comes from a study of T cell responses to AZD1222 COVID-19 vaccine. Study-wide findings and caveats: In all cases, repertoires were sampled only after the peak T cell response.

TCRdb keeps only in-frame clones here, not all; method: immunoSEQ multiplex PCR. This table holds 140,000 to 150,000 clones, 82% found once. This CDR3 comprises 12 residues. In germline, CDR1 is MNHEY, CDR2 SMNVEV (reference sequence). Trimming shortened V by 6 bases and J by 7 bases, and 10 bases separated the two germline ends. V usage is TRBV27 and J usage is TRBJ1-5; TRBD1 might be the D (5 bases). Specimen: peripheral blood, collected on day 0 of MenACWY control vaccination. The receptor comes from an adult in good health. The CDR3 loop is CASRGGSQPQHF. CDR3 nucleotide sequence: TGTGCCAGCAGGGGGGGAAGCCAGCCCCAGCATTTT.